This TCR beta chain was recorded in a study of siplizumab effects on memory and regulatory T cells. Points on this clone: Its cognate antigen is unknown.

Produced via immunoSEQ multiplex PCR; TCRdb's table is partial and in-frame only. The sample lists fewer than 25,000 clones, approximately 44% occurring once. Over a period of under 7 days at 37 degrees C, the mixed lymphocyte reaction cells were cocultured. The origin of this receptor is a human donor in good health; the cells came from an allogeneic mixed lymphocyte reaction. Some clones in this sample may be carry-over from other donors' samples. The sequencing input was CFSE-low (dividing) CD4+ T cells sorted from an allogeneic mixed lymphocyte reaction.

The CDR3 DNA reads as TGCGCCAGCAGTGAGGCGACCTACGAGCAGTACTTC. Protein product: CASSEATYEQYF. The chain joins TRBV10-2 to TRBJ2-7; D not certain. The CDR3 length is 12 residues. V lost 2 bases and J 2 bases, leaving 4 bases between the germline ends. From germline, CDR1 is WSHSY and CDR2 SAAADI.